This record looks at one T cell receptor (beta chain) sequence and its context. The antigen remains unidentified. Germline trimming cut 6 bases from V and 4 bases from J; bases unmatched to any gene: 7. CDR1 is MNHNY, CDR2 SVGAGI, per germline (reference sequence). This CDR3 has 15 amino acids. The assay was immunoSEQ multiplex PCR, and TCRdb's table has in-frame clones only and misses some. Of roughly 97,000 clones listed, roughly 86% are singletons. These data belong to a study of T cell responses to AZD1222 COVID-19 vaccine. Broader study findings: Donors were mostly white British, more females; clonal diversity possibly underestimated. Scientists sampled the repertoires only once the peak T cell response had passed. CD4 TCRs associated with vaccination spanned spike, dominating at 160-218 and 743-854.

The TCR originated in an adult who received the MenACWY meningococcal vaccine as a control. The sample here was peripheral blood, taken 28 days after the second dose of the MenACWY control vaccine. The rearrangement uses TRBV6-6 and TRBJ1-3; 9 bases align to TRBD1. The CDR3 nucleotides read TGTGCCAGCAGCCAAGGGACAGGGTGGGGAAACACCATATATTTT. Its protein product is CASSQGTGWGNTIYF.